These 17 T cell receptor beta chains share one sample of origin, sequenced in a study of blood T cells in healthy people across ages. Through a sample-barcoded 5' primer and a J-beta primer mix, a second PCR was run for roughly 6 to 11 cycles. TCRdb re-called the 5' RACE reads with MiXCR, one entry per CDR3 protein. Among approximately 700,000 distinct CDR3 sequences listed, about 30% were seen once. Sequencing was carried out using blood. These receptors originate from a woman of 80 years or more in good health.

The chain has TRBV7-2 and TRBJ2-7; D uncertain. V was clipped by 1 base and J by 4 bases, with 14 bases between them. The CDR3 totals 15 residues. The germline V gene encodes CDR1 SGHTA and CDR2 FQGNSA. The CDR3 DNA reads as TGTGCCAGCAGCTTAGTCTTCGTAGGCTCTTACGAGCAGTACTTC. Protein sequence: CASSLVFVGSYEQYF.

Turning to this clonotype: A much bigger clone sits one base away, suggesting this may be a read error. J is TRBJ2-1 and V is TRBV30; D is perhaps TRBD1 (5 bases). Germline assignment: CDR1 GTSNPN and CDR2 SVGIG (reference sequence). This CDR3 contains 13 residues. CDR3 region: CASTVRGYNEQFF. The CDR3 DNA reads TGTGCGTCGACAGTCCGTGGATACAATGAGCAGTTCTTC.

This clonotype was detected many times. The rearrangement uses TRBV20-1 and TRBJ1-4; 7 bases line up with TRBD1. The CDR3 spans 14 residues. The V gene end was trimmed by 2 bases and the J gene end by 8 bases; junction bases not matched to a gene: 8. From germline, CDR1 is DFQATT and CDR2 SNEGSKA (reference sequence). The chain's CDR3 is CSARRGQGGEKLFF. The CDR3, as DNA: TGCAGTGCTAGAAGGGGGCAGGGTGGCGAAAAACTGTTTTTT.

This clonotype showed up many times. The genes are TRBV7-3 and TRBJ2-1, with 15 bases matching TRBD2. CDR3 length equals 14 residues. CDR1 and CDR2 (germline): SGHTA, FQGTGA. V was pared by 8 bases and J by 9 bases, with 5 bases of the junction left unmatched. The CDR3 here is CASAWTSGGVEQFF. CDR3 coding DNA: TGTGCCAGCGCCTGGACTAGCGGGGGGGTTGAGCAGTTCTTC.

This clonotype has only one observation. Just one base apart from a much larger clone, this may be a read error. The chain has TRBV20-1 and TRBJ2-1; no firm D call. Per the germline V gene, CDR1 is DFQATT and CDR2 is SNEGSKA (reference sequence). This CDR3 is 11 amino acids long. The CDR3 sequence: CSVRDLGEQFF. In DNA, the CDR3 is TGCAGTGTTAGAGATCTCGGGGAGCAGTTCTTC.

This clonotype was counted many times. CDR3 amino acids: CASSPPGQNNSPLHF. The CDR3 DNA reads TGTGCCAGCAGCCCCCCCGGACAAAATAATTCACCCCTCCACTTT. The rearrangement uses TRBV7-9 and TRBJ1-6; tentative D call: TRBD1 (5 bases). This CDR3 has 15 residues. V dropped 5 bases and J dropped 5 bases, with 13 bases sitting between them. Germline-derived CDR1 and CDR2 are SEHNR and FQNEAQ (reference sequence).

This clonotype was detected ten times or more. Being one base from a much bigger clone, this may be a read error. V usage is TRBV20-1 and J usage is TRBJ2-6; 9 bases agree with TRBD1. The CDR3 spans 17 residues. The V gene's germline CDR1 is DFQATT and CDR2 SNEGSKA (reference sequence). The DNA for the CDR3 is TGCAGTGCTCCCCGGGGACAGGGTGGGTCTGGGGCCAACGTCCGGACTTTC. It is translated as CSAPRGQGGSGANVRTF.

This clonotype occurred a few times. V usage is TRBV20-1 and J usage is TRBJ2-4; 7 positions agree with TRBD1. Germline-derived CDR1 and CDR2 are DFQATT and SNEGSKA (reference sequence). After removal of 6 bases from V and 1 base from J, the junction contained 18 bases not matched to a gene. This CDR3 region has 18 residues. CDR3 DNA: TGCAGTGCCGGACTGGGACAGATAATCTCGGCGGCCAAAAACATTCAGTACTTC. Its translation is CSAGLGQIISAAKNIQYF.

Many counts were recorded for this clonotype. V and J are TRBV14 and TRBJ1-2; unclear D gene. The V end was cut by 3 bases, the J end by 6 bases, with 8 bases between. The length of the CDR3 is 12 residues. From germline, CDR1 is SGHDN and CDR2 FVKESK. The CDR3 DNA follows: TGTGCCAGCAGCCACCCCAGACATGGCTACACCTTC. It yields the protein CASSHPRHGYTF. The entire variable domain, with the rest obtained from reference TRBV14 and TRBJ1-2, is as follows: EAGVTQFPSHSVIEKGQTVTLRCDPISGHDNLYWYRRVMGKEIKFLLHFVKESKQDESGMPNNRFLAERTGGTYSTLKVQPAELEDSGVYFCASSHPRHGYTFGSGTRLTVV.

This clonotype was seen more than once but under ten times. J is TRBJ1-1 and V is TRBV30, with D possibly matching TRBD1 (5 bases). This CDR3 has 13 residues. Germline CDR1 reads GTSNPN; CDR2 reads SVGIG (reference sequence). The ends were cut back, 3 bases at V and 8 bases at J, with 16 bases in the middle. The CDR3 loop reads CAWREGSALEAFF. DNA for the CDR3: TGTGCCTGGAGAGAGGGGTCTGCACTAGAAGCTTTCTTT.

The J gene is TRBJ1-1, the V gene TRBV19, with D perhaps matching TRBD1 (5 bases). Germline assignment: CDR1 LNHDA and CDR2 SQIVND (reference sequence). This CDR3 has 15 residues. The germline V and J ends were trimmed by 5 bases and 0 bases, with 13 bases remaining between them. In DNA, the CDR3 is TGTGCCAGTAGTTCTCATGGACAATTGAACACTGAAGCTTTCTTT. Protein sequence: CASSSHGQLNTEAFF.

The chain couples TRBV30 to TRBJ2-7, with D uncertain. Germline CDR1 and CDR2: GTSNPN and SVGIG (reference sequence). V lost 1 base to trimming and J lost 3 bases, with 10 bases between them. The length of the CDR3 is 13 residues. The CDR3 protein is CAWSASLSYEQYF. Here the CDR3 DNA reads TGTGCCTGGAGTGCCTCTCTTAGCTACGAGCAGTACTTC.

This rearrangement joins TRBV18 to TRBJ2-1; 7 nucleotides agree with TRBD1. J lost 4 bases, V lost 3 bases, and 3 bases had no gene match. The CDR3 spans 14 residues. CDR1 KGHSH and CDR2 LQKENI come from the germline V gene. The CDR3 spells CASSPTGQYNEQFF. CDR3 nucleotide sequence: TGTGCCAGCTCACCGACGGGACAGTACAATGAGCAGTTCTTC.

The CDR3 spells CASTGGHVYGYTF. As DNA, the CDR3 is TGTGCCAGCACAGGGGGACATGTCTATGGCTACACCTTC. The rearrangement uses TRBV9 and TRBJ1-2; 7 bases match TRBD1. Per germline, CDR1 SGDLS and CDR2 YYNGEE. The CDR3 loop spans 13 amino acids. Unmatched junction bases numbered 6, after V lost 6 bases and J lost 4 bases.

This clonotype was observed a few times. The rearrangement joins TRBV2 to TRBJ1-2; 7 nucleotides align to TRBD1. CDR1 is SNHLY and CDR2 is FYNNEI in the germline V gene. The CDR3 is 14 amino acids. With 6 bases clipped from V and 1 base from J, the junction kept 5 bases outside the gene matches. Written as DNA, the CDR3 is TGTGCCAGCAGGAGACAGGGCCTTAACTATGGCTACACCTTC. It translates to CASRRQGLNYGYTF.

This clonotype was seen a handful of times. The chain couples TRBV30 to TRBJ1-1; TRBD1 might be the D (5 bases). V lost 3 bases, J lost 4 bases, and 12 bases lay in between. CDR3 length: 13 residues. Germline loops: CDR1 GTSNPN, CDR2 SVGIG (reference sequence). The CDR3 bases are TGTGCCTGGAGCGCGTGGGGCCTCACTGAAGCTTTCTTT. Translation gives CAWSAWGLTEAFF.

This clonotype showed up many times. V usage is TRBV7-2 and J usage is TRBJ1-3; a possible D gene is TRBD1 (5 bases). The CDR3 spans 16 residues. Germline CDR1 reads SGHTA; CDR2 reads FQGNSA. Deletions cut 2 bases from V and 4 bases from J, with 15 bases between. CDR3 loop: CASSLLVGTDGNTIYF. The CDR3 DNA reads TGTGCCAGCAGCTTACTAGTCGGGACCGACGGAAACACCATATATTTT.